These T cell receptor beta chains were read from a single sample in a study of identifying expanded T cells in peripheral blood. Generated by immunoSEQ multiplex PCR, the TCRdb table keeps only in-frame clones and is missing some. The sample shows tens of thousands of clones, approximately 91% of them seen only once. Sequencing was carried out using blood. These receptors originate from a person between 18 and 75 years old in good health. CDR3s include the opening cysteine and the closing phenylalanine or tryptophan. The D gene is left open where the match is weak. A row's size may be missing; if present it is once, few, many or a size class.

V	J	size	D	DNA	CDR3
TRBV6-5	TRBJ2-7	NA	NA	TGTGCCAGCAGTTACTCTTGGCAGGGGGGGTCCTACGAGCAGTACTTC	CASSYSWQGGSYEQYF
TRBV7-9	TRBJ1-1	NA	NA	TGTGCCAGCAGCTTAAGGTCAGGGGCGATCTCTGAAGCTTTCTTT	CASSLRSGAISEAFF
TRBV7-9	TRBJ1-1	NA	TRBD1	TGTGCCAGCAGCCACAGGGACAGGGAAGCTTTCTTT	CASSHRDREAFF
TRBV2	TRBJ2-3	NA	NA	TGTGCCAGCCGCCAGGCACCGGATACGCAGTATTTT	CASRQAPDTQYF
TRBV2	TRBJ1-1	NA	TRBD1	TGTGCCAGCAGTGAAGCGGGACAGGTGTCTGAAGCTTTCTTT	CASSEAGQVSEAFF
TRBV7-9	TRBJ2-1	NA	NA	TGTGCCAGCAGCTTAGGGTCCTACAATGAGCAGTTCTTC	CASSLGSYNEQFF
TRBV19	TRBJ1-3	few	NA	TGTGCCACCTCCCGCCTGGGGAGAGGAAACACCATATATTTT	CATSRLGRGNTIYF
TRBV4-3	TRBJ2-7	NA	NA	TGCGCCAGCAGCCAGTCCAGGTTGGGGGCCGAGCAGTACTTC	CASSQSRLGAEQYF
TRBV5-4	TRBJ1-2	NA	NA	TGTGCCAGCAGGCCCACCGGTGGGGAGAAGTATGGCTACACCTTC	CASRPTGGEKYGYTF
TRBV5-1	TRBJ2-3	few	NA	TGCGCCAGCAGCTTGGAACAGGGTGGCACAGATACGCAGTATTTT	CASSLEQGGTDTQYF
TRBV6-1	TRBJ2-1	NA	NA	TGTGCCAGCAGGGACCCCCCAAATGAGCAGTTCTTC	CASRDPPNEQFF
TRBV9	TRBJ2-3	NA	NA	TGTGCCAGCAGCGTAGCTGGAGATACGCAGTATTTT	CASSVAGDTQYF
TRBV27	TRBJ1-2	NA	NA	TGTGCCACCAGACCGACAGCAAACTATGGCTACACCTTC	CATRPTANYGYTF
TRBV6-1	TRBJ2-1	NA	TRBD2	TGTGCCGGCACCATAGGACTAGCGGGAAAGGACGGGCAGTTCTTC	CAGTIGLAGKDGQFF
TRBV18	TRBJ2-3	NA	TRBD2	TGTGCCAGCTCACCGCTGACTAGCGGGGTCACAGATACGCAGTATTTT	CASSPLTSGVTDTQYF
TRBV7-9	TRBJ2-2	NA	NA	TGTGCCAGCAGCCCAATGGGGACCGGGGAGCTGTTTTTT	CASSPMGTGELFF
TRBV10-3	TRBJ1-2	NA	NA	TGTGCCATCAGATCGGACAGTCTCTATGGCTACACCTTC	CAIRSDSLYGYTF
TRBV6-4	TRBJ1-4	NA	TRBD1	TGTGCCAGCAGGGCCGGACAGGGTTCGGAAAAACTGTTTTTT	CASRAGQGSEKLFF
TRBV5-1	TRBJ2-1	NA	TRBD1	TGCGCCAGCAGCTCGGGACAGGTAGCCGGCCGCAATGAGCAGTTCTTC	CASSSGQVAGRNEQFF
TRBV4-2	TRBJ2-2	NA	TRBD2	TGTGCCAGCAGCCAAGATCGGGGAGGGCGGGAGCTGTTTTTT	CASSQDRGGRELFF